The text below deals with one T cell receptor (beta chain). Its specificity is not known. This entry is derived from a study of long-term antiretroviral therapy in people with HIV. Study at large: The earliest samples came about a decade before the 2015 immediate-ART recommendation.

Study outcomes and limitations: Collection of the blood, which took place between about 2003 and 2017, possibly occurred under older ART regimens.

The CDR3 is 18 amino acids. At the survey level, the v3.0 immunoSEQ assay was run. Profiled with immunoSEQ multiplex PCR; TCRdb holds only in-frame clones, not every one. The sample yields under 15,000 clones, 60% to 80% seen once. Every donor contributed at least one pre-ART and at least two post-ART PBMC samples. V gene TRBV21-1 combines with J gene TRBJ1-2. TRBV21-1 represents a pseudogene. This TCR came from a woman under 30 with HIV. Sample: unsorted PBMCs, taken 1.3 years after starting antiretroviral therapy. DNA of the CDR3: TGTGCCAGCAGCAAAAGGTACCCGCGGGACCGCTCTTGCTATGGCTACACCTTC. Translating gives CASSKRYPRDRSCYGYTF.